The 10 T cell receptor beta chains below were found in one sample sequenced in a study of T cells after posttransplantation cyclophosphamide. Assay used: immunoSEQ multiplex PCR; TCRdb lists only in-frame clones, some missing. There are roughly 42,000 clones in the sample, none observed a single time. The sample comprised PBMCs. The source is a woman aged 45-65 years in good health and a related stem cell transplant donor.

This clone was seen at least ten times. This chain uses TRBV7-9 with TRBJ1-1, with TRBD1 matching 10 bases. CDR3 length: 16 amino acids. The V and J ends lost 2 bases and 2 bases, in that order; junction bases with no gene match: 5. Germline lookup yields CDR1 SEHNR and CDR2 FQNEAQ (reference sequence). For the CDR3, the DNA is TGTGCCAGCAGCTTACCCTGGACAGGGGGAAACACTGAAGCTTTCTTT. As protein: CASSLPWTGGNTEAFF.

This clone was recorded many times. The identical CDR3 is also encoded by other nucleotide sequences in the sample. The chain is built from TRBV19 and TRBJ1-5, with 8 bases fitting TRBD1. With 2 bases clipped from V and 9 bases from J, the junction kept 12 bases outside the gene matches. CDR1 and CDR2 from the germline V gene are LNHDA and SQIVND (reference sequence). This CDR3 contains 16 residues. The CDR3 bases are TGTGCCAGTAGTATAAACGGGACAGGCCCGGGTAGGCCCCAGCATTTT. Its protein is CASSINGTGPGRPQHF.

This clone was seen only a few times. CDR3 loop: CAWSFQINEKLFF. The CDR3 bases are TGTGCCTGGTCGTTTCAGATTAATGAAAAACTGTTTTTT. The chain combines TRBV30 with TRBJ1-4; unclear D gene. The V gene lost 5 bases and the J gene lost 4 bases, with 11 bases spanning the gap. Germline V lookup: CDR1 GTSNPN, CDR2 SVGIG (reference sequence). This CDR3 is built from 13 residues.

This clone showed up many times. This chain joins TRBV6-1 and TRBJ2-5, with D possibly matching TRBD2 (6 bases). The CDR3 consists of 13 residues. The V end lost 3 bases, the J end lost 10 bases, and 15 bases lay between the germline ends. Germline V gives CDR1 MNHNS, CDR2 SASEGT. CDR3 nucleotides: TGTGCCAGCAGTGATTTTGGGTACGGGAGCCAGTACTTC. Translation: CASSDFGYGSQYF.

At least ten counts were recorded for this clone. The V call is TRBV10-3, the J call TRBJ2-7; D may be TRBD1 (7 bases). V lost 3 bases to trimming and J lost 4 bases, with 19 bases between them. CDR1 is ENHRY, CDR2 SYGVKD, per germline. This CDR3 spans 16 amino acids. CDR3 protein: CAISDPDGGQRYEQYF. The CDR3 DNA reads as TGTGCCATCAGTGACCCCGACGGGGGACAGCGTTACGAGCAGTACTTC.

This clone has at least ten counts. The chain joins TRBV18 to TRBJ1-5; no reliable D call. Germline V lookup: CDR1 KGHSH, CDR2 LQKENI. Deletions cut 3 bases from V and 4 bases from J, with 4 bases between. The CDR3 length is 12 residues. The CDR3 region has the DNA TGTGCCAGCTCACCCACAAATCAGCCCCAGCATTTT. Protein product: CASSPTNQPQHF.

There are many counts of this clone. V gene TRBV28 combines with J gene TRBJ1-1; 9 bases map to TRBD1. J gave up 1 base and V 1 base, and 1 base lay outside the gene matches. Germline V gene sequence: CDR1 MDHEN, CDR2 SYDVKM. CDR3 size: 15 residues. The CDR3 nucleotides are TGTGCCAGCAGTTTATTGGGACAGGGGAACACTGAAGCTTTCTTT. As protein: CASSLLGQGNTEAFF.

This clone came up many times. The chain links TRBV2 to TRBJ1-3; D uncertain. Germline CDR1 and CDR2: SNHLY and FYNNEI. The CDR3 totals 14 residues. Trimming removed 3 bases at V and 4 bases at J, with 10 bases between. CDR3 sequence: CASSDGTDGNTIYF. For the CDR3, the DNA is TGTGCCAGCAGTGACGGTACAGACGGAAACACCATATATTTT.

J is TRBJ1-6 and V is TRBV5-4; no clear D. CDR3 size: 17 residues. V shed 1 base and J shed 0 bases, with 11 bases lying between them. CDR1 and CDR2 (germline): SGHNT, YYREEE (reference sequence). The CDR3 sequence is CASSLREGSSYNSPLHF. The CDR3, as DNA: TGTGCCAGCAGCTTGCGGGAGGGCAGCTCCTATAATTCACCCCTCCACTTT.

This clone showed up many times. The J gene is TRBJ1-1, the V gene TRBV11-2, with D possibly TRBD1 on 5 matching bases. Germline lookup yields CDR1 SGHAT and CDR2 FQNNGV. This CDR3 is built from 13 residues. The V end lost 5 bases, the J end lost 5 bases, and 12 bases lay between the germline ends. The CDR3, as DNA: TGTGCCAGCAGCGTCGGGGGAAGAACTGAAGCTTTCTTT. It translates to CASSVGGRTEAFF.